These T cell receptor beta chains were read from a single sample in a study of blood T cell repertoires in COVID-19. TCRdb's copy holds only in-frame clones and misses some; the assay was immunoSEQ multiplex PCR. This sample yields about 160,000 clones, of which around 87% are seen a single time; 13% belongs to the top ten. Source material: peripheral blood. Source of these receptors: a man aged 18 to 30 with COVID-19, enrolled during active disease. Both conserved end residues are part of each CDR3. A D gene is named only where the DNA matches it firmly.

TRBJ2-1 15 TRBV9 - CASSVGDSAASNQFF
TRBJ2-7 16 TRBV3-1/TRBV3-2 TRBD2 CASSPRAGRSSYEQYF
TRBJ2-1 19 TRBV5-4 TRBD2 CASSLPTSLGSGSIVEQFF
TRBJ2-7 13 TRBV11-2 - CASSSQGGYEQYF
TRBJ2-1 14 TRBV6-5 TRBD2 CAVRPGGSRDEQFF
TRBJ1-1 14 TRBV6-5 TRBD1 CASGYRGRGTEAFF
TRBJ2-7 13 TRBV15 TRBD1 CATSPEGADEQYF
TRBJ2-7 15 TRBV3-1/TRBV3-2 TRBD2 CASSHVAGSSYEQYF
TRBJ2-7 16 TRBV5-1 TRBD1 CASSLVGTGPFYEQYF
TRBJ2-7 15 TRBV15 TRBD1 CATSTRQGQSGEQYF
TRBJ2-3 14 TRBV6-5 - CASSPEGVGDTQYF
TRBJ1-2 14 TRBV4-3 TRBD1 CASSQPDRVKGYTF
TRBJ2-6 16 TRBV4-3 TRBD2 CASSQEGGTGANVLTF
TRBJ2-1 17 TRBV24-1 TRBD2 CATSDVAGRMSYNEQFF
TRBJ2-7 11 TRBV6-5 - CASSYGSEQYF
TRBJ2-2 15 TRBV18 TRBD1 CASATGTGFTGELFF
TRBJ2-7 14 TRBV19 - CASSIIARTGEQYF
TRBJ1-4 14 TRBV28 - CASSLAGENEKLFF
TRBJ2-2 15 TRBV10-2 - CASTFGRTSTGELFF
TRBJ1-4 15 TRBV6-5 - CATSMGAATNEKLFF
TRBJ2-2 14 TRBV29-1 - CSVLSGSRTGELFF
TRBJ2-2 15 TRBV9 - CASSVVSGSTGELFF
TRBJ1-4 16 TRBV5-6 - CASSSELEATNEKLFF
TRBJ1-2 12 TRBV2 - CASSEGDFGYTF
TRBJ1-1 19 TRBV21-1 - CASSTRGTRTGDLNTEAFF
TRBJ2-7 15 TRBV5-1 TRBD2 CASSLSAGATYEQYF
TRBJ2-7 14 TRBV27 TRBD1 CASSLSRGRHEQYF
TRBJ2-3 14 TRBV2 TRBD1 CASRGQGSTDTQYF
TRBJ1-2 16 TRBV28 - CASSFPGTASIYGYTF
TRBJ2-1 11 TRBV29-1 - CSVWGVGEQFF
TRBJ1-1 13 TRBV21-1 - CASSPRGHTEAFF
TRBJ2-7 16 TRBV7-2 TRBD2 CASSLGGSFANWEQYF
TRBJ2-2 16 TRBV4-1 TRBD2 CARAGLAGENTGELFF
TRBJ2-1 17 TRBV28 TRBD1 CASSSQRQGRNFDEQFF
TRBJ2-5 13 TRBV30 TRBD2 CAWRLAGGGTQYF
TRBJ1-4 15 TRBV18 - CASSAGLLRLEKLLF
TRBJ2-2 14 TRBV7-2 - CASSLGGYTGELFF
TRBJ1-4 15 TRBV27 TRBD1 CASSFNRDRGEKLLF
TRBJ2-3 16 TRBV6-5 TRBD2 CASSYSLAGGPDTQYF
TRBJ2-5 14 TRBV27 TRBD1 CASSRQGYQETQYF
TRBJ2-1 15 TRBV6-1 - CASSELGGASDEQFF
TRBJ2-7 12 TRBV7-9 TRBD2 CASSFGGGEQYF
TRBJ2-3 16 TRBV2 - CASSDFGRVDTDTQYF
TRBJ2-7 14 TRBV4-1 TRBD1 CASSQRQGWYEQYF
TRBJ2-1 17 TRBV28 TRBD2 CASSLPRTSGTYNEQFF
TRBJ1-5 16 TRBV29-1 - CSARPRGVNSNQPQHF
TRBJ2-1 16 TRBV6-6 - CASNAGLLSSYNEQFF
TRBJ2-1 15 TRBV24-1 - CATSDSTSTYNEQFF
TRBJ2-7 15 TRBV10-2 TRBD1 CASSNRDSSSYEQYF
TRBJ2-1 13 TRBV28 - CASSLPPPSEQFF
TRBJ2-1 13 TRBV9 - CASAGRTGYEQFF
TRBJ2-7 17 TRBV10-3 - CAISEFNQGRFSYEQYF
TRBJ1-2 18 TRBV19 TRBD1 CASSIIWDSAKSNYGYTF
TRBJ2-7 15 TRBV21-1 - CASSKEGREVIEQYF
TRBJ1-1 13 TRBV27 - CASSSQGRTEAFF